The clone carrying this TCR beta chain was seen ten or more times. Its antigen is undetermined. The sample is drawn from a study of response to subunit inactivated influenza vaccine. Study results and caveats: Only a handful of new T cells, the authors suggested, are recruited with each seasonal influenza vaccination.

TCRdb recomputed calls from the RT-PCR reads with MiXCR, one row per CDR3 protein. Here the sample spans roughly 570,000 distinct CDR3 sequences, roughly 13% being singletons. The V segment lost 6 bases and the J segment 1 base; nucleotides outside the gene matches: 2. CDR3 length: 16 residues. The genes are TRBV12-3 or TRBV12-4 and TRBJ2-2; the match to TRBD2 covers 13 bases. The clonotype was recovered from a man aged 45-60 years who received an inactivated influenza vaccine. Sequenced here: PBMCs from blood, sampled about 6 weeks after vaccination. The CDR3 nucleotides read TGTGCCAGCAGCGGACTAGCGGGAGAGAACACCGGGGAGCTGTTTTTT. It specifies CASSGLAGENTGELFF.